This T cell receptor (beta chain) is from a study of prognosis after radiotherapy for stage I lung cancer. Whole-study results and caveats: Clone counts measured for unique TCRs fell after stereotactic body radiation therapy, median around 9,500 versus 6,500.

CDR1 and CDR2 from the germline V gene are MNHEY and SVGEGT. There are 15 residues in the CDR3. V was pared by 7 bases and J by 9 bases, with 8 bases of the junction left unmatched. With regard to this clonotype: Antigen unknown. A far larger clone is only one base removed, so a read error is likely.

Amplification of TCR beta CDR3 from genomic DNA used two-round multiplex PCR. Amplification in first-round PCR relied on primers specific to each TRBV and TRBJ gene. From the multiplex PCR reads, TCRdb called clonotypes with MiXCR, one entry per CDR3 protein. The repertoire consists of about 35,000 distinct CDR3 sequences, with around a third occurring once and the leading ten covering around 30%. This sequence joins TRBV6-2 or TRBV6-3 and TRBJ1-6; TRBD1 agrees at 11 bases. This TCR was recovered from a donor aged 50 or older with non-small cell lung cancer. Source: PBMCs, taken before or after stereotactic body radiation therapy (not recorded which). CDR3 protein: CASIEAGQGGSPLHF. The CDR3 nucleotides are TGTGCCAGCATTGAAGCGGGACAGGGGGGTTCACCCCTCCACTTT.